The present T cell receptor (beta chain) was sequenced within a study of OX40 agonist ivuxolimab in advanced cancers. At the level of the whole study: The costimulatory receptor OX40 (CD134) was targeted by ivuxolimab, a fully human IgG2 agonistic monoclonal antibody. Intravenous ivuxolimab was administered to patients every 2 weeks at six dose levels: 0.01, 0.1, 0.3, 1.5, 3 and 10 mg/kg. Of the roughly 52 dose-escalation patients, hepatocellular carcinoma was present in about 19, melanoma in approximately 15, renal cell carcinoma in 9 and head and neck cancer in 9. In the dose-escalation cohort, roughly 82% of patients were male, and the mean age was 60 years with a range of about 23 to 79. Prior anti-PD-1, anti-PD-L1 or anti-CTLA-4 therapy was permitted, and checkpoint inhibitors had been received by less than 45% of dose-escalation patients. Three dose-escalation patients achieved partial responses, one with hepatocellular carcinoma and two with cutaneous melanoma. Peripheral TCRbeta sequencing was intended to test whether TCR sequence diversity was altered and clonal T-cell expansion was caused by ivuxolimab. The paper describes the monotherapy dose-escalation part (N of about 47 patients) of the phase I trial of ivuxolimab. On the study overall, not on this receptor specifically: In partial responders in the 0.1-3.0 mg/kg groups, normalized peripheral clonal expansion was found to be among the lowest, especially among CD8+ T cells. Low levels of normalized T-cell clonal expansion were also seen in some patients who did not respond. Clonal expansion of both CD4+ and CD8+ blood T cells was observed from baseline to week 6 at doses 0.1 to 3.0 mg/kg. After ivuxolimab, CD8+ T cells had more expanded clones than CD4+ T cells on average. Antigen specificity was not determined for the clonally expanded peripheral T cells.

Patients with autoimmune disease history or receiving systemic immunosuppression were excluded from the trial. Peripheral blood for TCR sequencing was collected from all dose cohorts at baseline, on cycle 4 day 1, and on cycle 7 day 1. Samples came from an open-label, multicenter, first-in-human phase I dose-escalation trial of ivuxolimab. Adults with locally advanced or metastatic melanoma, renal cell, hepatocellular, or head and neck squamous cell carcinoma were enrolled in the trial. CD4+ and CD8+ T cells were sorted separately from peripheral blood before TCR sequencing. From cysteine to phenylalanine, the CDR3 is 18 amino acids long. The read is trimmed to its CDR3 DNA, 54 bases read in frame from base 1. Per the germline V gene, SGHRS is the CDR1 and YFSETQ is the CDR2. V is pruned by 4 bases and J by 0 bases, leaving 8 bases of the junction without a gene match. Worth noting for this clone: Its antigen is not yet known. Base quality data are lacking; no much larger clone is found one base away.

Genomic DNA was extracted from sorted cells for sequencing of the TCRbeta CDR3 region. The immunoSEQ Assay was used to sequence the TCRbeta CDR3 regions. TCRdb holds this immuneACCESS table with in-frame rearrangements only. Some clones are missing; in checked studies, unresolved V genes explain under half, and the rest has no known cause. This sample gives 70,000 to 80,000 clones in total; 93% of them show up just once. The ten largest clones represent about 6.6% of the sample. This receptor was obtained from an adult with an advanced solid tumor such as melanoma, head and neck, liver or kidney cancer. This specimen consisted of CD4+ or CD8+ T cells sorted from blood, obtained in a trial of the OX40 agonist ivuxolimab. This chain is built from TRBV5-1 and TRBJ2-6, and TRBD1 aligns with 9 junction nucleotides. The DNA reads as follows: TGCGCCAGCAGCCCAGACAGGGGGGCCTACTCTGGGGCCAACGTCCTGACTTTC. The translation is CASSPDRGAYSGANVLTF.